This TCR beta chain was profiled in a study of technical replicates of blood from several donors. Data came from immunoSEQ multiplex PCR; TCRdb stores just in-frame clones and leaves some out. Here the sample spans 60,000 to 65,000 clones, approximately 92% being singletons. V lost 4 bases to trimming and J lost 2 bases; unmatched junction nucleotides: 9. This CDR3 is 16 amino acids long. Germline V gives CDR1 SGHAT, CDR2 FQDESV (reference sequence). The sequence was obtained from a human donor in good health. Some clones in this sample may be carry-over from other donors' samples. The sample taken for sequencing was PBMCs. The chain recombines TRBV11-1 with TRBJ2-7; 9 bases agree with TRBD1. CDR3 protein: CASSSLRTGGAYEQYF. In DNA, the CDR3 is TGTGCCAGCAGCTCACTAAGAACAGGGGGCGCCTACGAGCAGTACTTC.